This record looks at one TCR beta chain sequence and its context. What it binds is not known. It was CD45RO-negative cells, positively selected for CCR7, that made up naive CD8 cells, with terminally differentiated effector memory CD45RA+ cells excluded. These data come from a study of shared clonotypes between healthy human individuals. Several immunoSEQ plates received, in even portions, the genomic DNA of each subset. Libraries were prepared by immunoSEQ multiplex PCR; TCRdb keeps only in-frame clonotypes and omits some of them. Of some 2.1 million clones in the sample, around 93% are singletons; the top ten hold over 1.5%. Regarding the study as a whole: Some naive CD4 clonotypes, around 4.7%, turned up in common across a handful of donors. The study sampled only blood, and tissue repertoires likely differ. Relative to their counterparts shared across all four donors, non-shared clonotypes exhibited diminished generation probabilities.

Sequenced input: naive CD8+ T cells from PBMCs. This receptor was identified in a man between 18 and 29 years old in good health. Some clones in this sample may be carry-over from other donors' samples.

CDR3 bases: TGTGCCAGCAGTTTATCACTAGCGATTTCCTACGAGCAGTACTTC. This translates into CASSLSLAISYEQYF. The chain recombines TRBV27 with TRBJ2-7; 7 bases are shared with TRBD2. Germline CDR1 reads MNHEY; CDR2 reads SMNVEV (reference sequence). The CDR3 runs to 15 residues. The J segment lost 1 base and the V segment lost 0 bases, leaving 3 bases of the junction unmatched.